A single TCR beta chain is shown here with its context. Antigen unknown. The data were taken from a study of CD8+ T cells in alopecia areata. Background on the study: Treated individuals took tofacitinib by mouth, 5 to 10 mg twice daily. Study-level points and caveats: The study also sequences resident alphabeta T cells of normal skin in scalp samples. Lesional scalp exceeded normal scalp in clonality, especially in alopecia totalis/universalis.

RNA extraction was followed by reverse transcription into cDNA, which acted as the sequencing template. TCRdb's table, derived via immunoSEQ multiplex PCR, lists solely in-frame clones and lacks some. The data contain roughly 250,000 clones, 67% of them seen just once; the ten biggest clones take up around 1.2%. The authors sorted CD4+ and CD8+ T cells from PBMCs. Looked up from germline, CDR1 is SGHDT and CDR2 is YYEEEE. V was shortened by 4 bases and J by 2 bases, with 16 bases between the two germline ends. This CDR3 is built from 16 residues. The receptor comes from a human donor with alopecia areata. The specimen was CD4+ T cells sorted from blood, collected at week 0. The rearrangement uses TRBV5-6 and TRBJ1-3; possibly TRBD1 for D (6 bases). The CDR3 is CASSGLLQGAGNTIYF. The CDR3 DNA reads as TGTGCCAGCAGCGGACTATTACAGGGAGCTGGAAACACCATATATTTT.